The next 17 T cell receptor beta chains were all read from a single sample in a study of blood T cell repertoires in COVID-19. Generated by immunoSEQ multiplex PCR, the TCRdb table keeps only in-frame clones and is missing some. The sample yields 85,000 to 120,000 clones, around 84% seen once. The sample was peripheral blood. Source of these receptors: a human donor in a cohort sampled during active COVID-19.

The chain has TRBV19 and TRBJ2-7, with 9 bases identical to TRBD1. This CDR3 is 14 amino acids long. The V gene end was trimmed by 6 bases and the J gene end by 3 bases; junction bases not matched to a gene: 6. Germline V gene sequence: CDR1 LNHDA, CDR2 SQIVND (reference sequence). The CDR3 sequence is CASRTRTGDYEQYF. CDR3 nucleotides: TGTGCCAGTAGGACCCGGACAGGGGACTACGAGCAGTACTTC.

V gene TRBV29-1 combines with J gene TRBJ2-2; 8 nucleotides agree with TRBD2. In germline, CDR1 is SQVTM, CDR2 ANQGSEA. The CDR3 has 13 residues. J was trimmed by 5 bases and V by 1 base; bases with no gene match: 0. Written as DNA, the CDR3 is TGCAGCGTTGAAGCGGGGGGGACCGGGGAGCTGTTTTTT. Amino acid sequence: CSVEAGGTGELFF.

The V and J genes are TRBV7-2 and TRBJ1-2, with D maybe TRBD1 (6 bases). Trimming took 5 bases from V and 8 from J, leaving 15 bases between them. CDR3 length: 13 amino acids. The germline V gene has CDR1 SGHTA and CDR2 FQGNSA. The DNA of the CDR3 is TGTGCCAGCAGCCCCCCCGGGGGGCTAGGCTACACCTTC. Its translation is CASSPPGGLGYTF.

This clone was seen only once. J is TRBJ1-2 and V is TRBV19, with 7 bases aligning to TRBD1. The J segment lost 8 bases and the V segment lost 3 bases, leaving 6 bases of the junction unmatched. This CDR3 region has 13 residues. Germline V gene data show CDR1 as LNHDA and CDR2 as SQIVND (reference sequence). The CDR3 nucleotides are TGTGCCAGTAGTATCCGAGACAGGGAGGGCTACACCTTC. It encodes CASSIRDREGYTF.

This chain links TRBV3-1 (or the pseudogene TRBV3-2) with TRBJ1-4; 8 positions agree with TRBD1. With V trimmed by 5 bases and J by 8 bases, 4 bases remained unmatched. CDR1 and CDR2 (germline): LGHDT, YNNKEL (reference sequence). The CDR3 has 13 amino acids. The CDR3 loop is CASSKTGAEKLFF. The CDR3 DNA reads as TGTGCCAGCAGCAAGACAGGGGCCGAAAAACTGTTTTTT.

This chain joins TRBV6-2 or TRBV6-3 and TRBJ2-5; 9 bases are shared with TRBD2. Losses at the gene ends were 6 bases for V and 4 bases for J; bases not matched to a gene: 9. Germline CDR1 and CDR2: MNHEY and SVGEGT. The CDR3 runs 15 residues. The CDR3 is CASSPIAGGGETQYF. CDR3 bases: TGTGCCAGCAGCCCAATCGCGGGAGGGGGAGAGACCCAGTACTTC.

The chain employs TRBV28 and TRBJ1-5; the D gene is possibly TRBD1 (6 bases). Trimming removed 6 bases at V and 7 bases at J, with 19 bases between. The germline V gene encodes CDR1 MDHEN and CDR2 SYDVKM. This CDR3 contains 15 residues. CDR3 DNA sequence: TGTGCCAGCAGCTCCACCGGCTTGGGGACACAGCCCCAGCATTTT. The encoded protein is CASSSTGLGTQPQHF.

The V and J genes are TRBV7-9 and TRBJ1-4; D remains unclear. The CDR3 is 16 amino acids. V shed 0 bases and J shed 4 bases, with 12 bases lying between them. Germline CDR1 SEHNR, CDR2 FQNEAQ (reference sequence). The CDR3: CASSLASLQHNEKLFF. CDR3 nucleotide sequence: TGTGCCAGCAGCTTAGCCTCCTTACAGCATAATGAAAAACTGTTTTTT.

This clone has only a few counts. Within the sample, other DNA sequences also encode this same CDR3. The genes are TRBV9 and TRBJ2-5; 12 nucleotides line up with TRBD2. Germline V gene lookup returns CDR1 SGDLS and CDR2 YYNGEE. With 3 bases clipped from V and 3 bases from J, the junction kept 3 bases outside the gene matches. There are 15 residues in the CDR3. CDR3 coding DNA: TGTGCCAGCAGCGCTAGCGGGGGGGCAGAAGAGACCCAGTACTTC. Residues: CASSASGGAEETQYF.

This sequence joins TRBV6-6 and TRBJ1-4; the D gene is possibly TRBD1 (5 bases). Between the trimmed V and J ends, which lost 6 bases and 3 bases, there was a span of 11 bases. This CDR3 has 14 residues. Germline lookup yields CDR1 MNHNY and CDR2 SVGAGI (reference sequence). CDR3 in amino acids: CASSSRGANEKLFF. As DNA, the CDR3 is TGTGCCAGCAGCAGTCGGGGGGCTAATGAAAAACTGTTTTTT.

The chain recombines TRBV4-3 with TRBJ1-1; D is unresolved. The length of the CDR3 is 14 residues. The germline CDR1 and CDR2 sequences are LGHNA and YSLEER. Trimming left V 4 bases short and J 1 base short, with 10 bases between. CDR3 DNA: TGCGCCAGCAGCCTCGAGGTTCGGAACACTGAAGCTTTCTTT. It encodes CASSLEVRNTEAFF.

This clone was counted a single time. The chain carries TRBV5-1 and TRBJ2-1; tentatively, D is TRBD1 (5 bases). The CDR3 length is 14 residues. The germline V gene encodes CDR1 SGHRS and CDR2 YFSETQ. Trimming pared 2 bases from V and 7 bases from J, leaving 13 bases between. The CDR3 spells CASSFGQGKNEQFF. The DNA for the CDR3 is TGCGCCAGCAGCTTCGGGCAGGGCAAGAATGAGCAGTTCTTC.

This CDR3 reads CASSQIGRGTGELFF. CDR3 DNA sequence: TGTGCCAGCAGCCAAATAGGGCGGGGGACCGGGGAGCTGTTTTTT. The V and J genes are TRBV7-2 and TRBJ2-2; 7 bases are shared with TRBD2. This CDR3 contains 15 residues. Looked up from germline, CDR1 is SGHTA and CDR2 is FQGNSA. V gave up 5 bases and J gave up 5 bases; unmatched junction bases: 8.

The rearrangement joins TRBV28 to TRBJ2-2; D may be TRBD1 (6 bases). V was trimmed by 7 bases and J by 4 bases, leaving 19 bases between them. Germline V gene data show CDR1 as MDHEN and CDR2 as SYDVKM. This CDR3 spans 16 amino acids. The CDR3 bases are TGTGCCAGCACCCAGCCAGGGGCTACGGGCACCGGGGAGCTGTTTTTT. Protein product: CASTQPGATGTGELFF.

This chain connects TRBV6-5 to TRBJ1-1; D perhaps matches TRBD1 (5 bases). V was trimmed by 8 bases and J by 6 bases, leaving 13 bases between them. The CDR3 sequence is 12 residues long. Germline-derived CDR1 and CDR2 are MNHEY and SVGAGI. CDR3 in DNA: TGTGCCAGCCGTAAGGGGTTGGCTGAAGCTTTCTTT. It encodes CASRKGLAEAFF.

The chain couples TRBV15 to TRBJ2-5; D perhaps matches TRBD1 (5 bases). CDR1 LNHNV and CDR2 YYDKDF come from the germline V gene (reference sequence). Trimming took 3 bases from V and 4 from J, leaving 9 bases between them. The CDR3 has 13 amino acids. This chain's CDR3 is CATSRGQGETQYF. The DNA of the CDR3 is TGTGCCACCAGCAGGGGCCAGGGAGAGACCCAGTACTTC.

The chain links TRBV11-2 to TRBJ1-2; the match to TRBD1 covers 7 bases. With V trimmed by 10 bases and J by 4 bases, 6 bases remained unmatched. Germline V CDR1 and CDR2: SGHAT, FQNNGV. CDR3 length: 12 residues. This CDR3 is CAIRDRFYGYTF. CDR3 DNA: TGTGCCATACGGGACAGATTCTATGGCTACACCTTC.